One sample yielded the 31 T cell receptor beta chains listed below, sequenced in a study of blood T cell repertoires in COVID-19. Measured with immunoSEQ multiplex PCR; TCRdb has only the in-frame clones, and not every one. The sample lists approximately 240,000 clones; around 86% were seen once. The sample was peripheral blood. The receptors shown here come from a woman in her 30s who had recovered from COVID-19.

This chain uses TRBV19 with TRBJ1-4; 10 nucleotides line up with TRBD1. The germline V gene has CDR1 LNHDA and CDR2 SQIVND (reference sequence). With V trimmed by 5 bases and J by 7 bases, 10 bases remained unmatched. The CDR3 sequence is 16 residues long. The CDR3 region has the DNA TGTGCCAGTAGTCCACGGGACAGGGGACGATTTGAAAAACTGTTTTTT. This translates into CASSPRDRGRFEKLFF.

The CDR3 DNA reads as TGTGCCAGGACCACAGGCACTGGAAACACCATATATTTT. This sequence encodes CARTTGTGNTIYF. The rearrangement links TRBV6-5 to TRBJ1-3; tentatively, D is TRBD1 (5 bases). Deletions cut 9 bases from V and 2 bases from J, with 11 bases between. Germline values: CDR1 MNHEY, CDR2 SVGAGI. This CDR3 contains 13 residues.

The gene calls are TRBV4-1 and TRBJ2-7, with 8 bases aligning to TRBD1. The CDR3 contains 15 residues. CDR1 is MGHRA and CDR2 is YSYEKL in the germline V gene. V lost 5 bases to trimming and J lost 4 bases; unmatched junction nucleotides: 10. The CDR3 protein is CASSDSRGRVYEQYF. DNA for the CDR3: TGCGCCAGCAGCGACTCCAGGGGGCGCGTTTACGAGCAGTACTTC.

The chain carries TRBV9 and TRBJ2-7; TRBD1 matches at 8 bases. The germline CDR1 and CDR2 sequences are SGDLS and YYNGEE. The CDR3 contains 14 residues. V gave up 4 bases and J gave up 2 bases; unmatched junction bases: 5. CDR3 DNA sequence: TGTGCCAGCAGCTCTGGACAGGGCACCTACGAGCAGTACTTC. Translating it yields CASSSGQGTYEQYF.

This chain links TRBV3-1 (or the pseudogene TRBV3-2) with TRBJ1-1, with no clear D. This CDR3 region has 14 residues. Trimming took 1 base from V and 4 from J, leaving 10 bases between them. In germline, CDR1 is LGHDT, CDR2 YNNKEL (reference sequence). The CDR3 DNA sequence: TGTGCCAGCAGCCAAGCTAGCCGGGGCACTGAAGCTTTCTTT. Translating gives CASSQASRGTEAFF.

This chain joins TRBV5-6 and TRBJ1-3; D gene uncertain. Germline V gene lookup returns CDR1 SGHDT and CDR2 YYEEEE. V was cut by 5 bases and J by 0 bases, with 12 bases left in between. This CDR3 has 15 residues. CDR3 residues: CASSNRGPSGNTIYF. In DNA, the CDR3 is TGTGCCAGCAGTAACCGCGGGCCCTCTGGAAACACCATATATTTT.

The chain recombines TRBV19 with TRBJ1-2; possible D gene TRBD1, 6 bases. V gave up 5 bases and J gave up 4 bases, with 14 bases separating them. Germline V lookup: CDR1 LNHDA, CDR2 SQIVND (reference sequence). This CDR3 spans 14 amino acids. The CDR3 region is CASSQIQGSYGYTF. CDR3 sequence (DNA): TGTGCCAGTAGTCAGATACAGGGAAGCTATGGCTACACCTTC.

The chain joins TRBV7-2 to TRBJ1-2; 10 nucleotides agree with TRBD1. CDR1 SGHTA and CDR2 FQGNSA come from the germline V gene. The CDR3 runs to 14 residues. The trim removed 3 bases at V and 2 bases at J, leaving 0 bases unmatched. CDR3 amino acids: CASSLTGGNYGYTF. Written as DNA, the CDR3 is TGTGCCAGCAGCTTGACAGGGGGCAACTATGGCTACACCTTC.

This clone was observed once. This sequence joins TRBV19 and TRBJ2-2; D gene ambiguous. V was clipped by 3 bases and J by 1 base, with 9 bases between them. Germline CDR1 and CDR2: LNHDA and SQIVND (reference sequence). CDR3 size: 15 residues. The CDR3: CASSMWQVNTGELFF. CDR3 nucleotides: TGTGCCAGTAGTATGTGGCAGGTGAACACCGGGGAGCTGTTTTTT.

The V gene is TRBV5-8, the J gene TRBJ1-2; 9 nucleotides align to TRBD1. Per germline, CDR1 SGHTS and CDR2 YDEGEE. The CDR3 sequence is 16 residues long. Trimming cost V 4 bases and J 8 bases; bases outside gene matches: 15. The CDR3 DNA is TGTGCCAGCAGCGACCCTGGAAGGACAGGGGCCGGAGGCTACACCTTC. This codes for CASSDPGRTGAGGYTF. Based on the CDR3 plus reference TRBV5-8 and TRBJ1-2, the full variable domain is EAGVTQSPTHLIKTRGQQATLRCSPISGHTSVYWYQQALGLGLQFLLWYDEGEERNRGNFPPRFSGRQFPNYSSELNVNALELEDSALYLCASSDPGRTGAGGYTFGSGTRLTVV.

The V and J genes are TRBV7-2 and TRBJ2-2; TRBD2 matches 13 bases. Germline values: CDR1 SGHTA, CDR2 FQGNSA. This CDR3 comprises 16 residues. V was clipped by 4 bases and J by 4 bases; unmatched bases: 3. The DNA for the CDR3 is TGTGCCAGCAGCTCTCGACTAGCGGGGGGCACCGGGGAGCTGTTTTTT. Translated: CASSSRLAGGTGELFF.

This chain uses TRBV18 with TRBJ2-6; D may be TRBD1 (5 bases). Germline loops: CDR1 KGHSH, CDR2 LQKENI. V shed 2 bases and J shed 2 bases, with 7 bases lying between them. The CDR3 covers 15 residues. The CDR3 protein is CASSPKGPGANVLTF. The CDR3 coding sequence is TGTGCCAGCTCACCAAAGGGGCCTGGGGCCAACGTCCTGACTTTC. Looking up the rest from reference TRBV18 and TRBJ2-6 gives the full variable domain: NAGVMQNPRHLVRRRGQEARLRCSPMKGHSHVYWYRQLPEEGLKFMVYLQKENIIDESGMPKERFSAEFPKEGPSILRIQQVVRGDSAAYFCASSPKGPGANVLTFGAGSRLTVL.

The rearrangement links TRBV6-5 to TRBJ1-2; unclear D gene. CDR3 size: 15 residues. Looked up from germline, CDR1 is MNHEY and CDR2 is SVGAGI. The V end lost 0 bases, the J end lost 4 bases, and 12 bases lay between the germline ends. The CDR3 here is CASSYSRDKSYGYTF. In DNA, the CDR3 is TGTGCCAGCAGTTACTCGAGAGACAAAAGCTATGGCTACACCTTC.

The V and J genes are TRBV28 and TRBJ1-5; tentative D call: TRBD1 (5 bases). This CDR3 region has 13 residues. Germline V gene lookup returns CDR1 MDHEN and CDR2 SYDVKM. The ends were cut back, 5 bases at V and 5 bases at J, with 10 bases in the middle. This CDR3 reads CASSRQTYQPQHF. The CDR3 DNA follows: TGTGCCAGCAGTCGACAGACTTATCAGCCCCAGCATTTT.

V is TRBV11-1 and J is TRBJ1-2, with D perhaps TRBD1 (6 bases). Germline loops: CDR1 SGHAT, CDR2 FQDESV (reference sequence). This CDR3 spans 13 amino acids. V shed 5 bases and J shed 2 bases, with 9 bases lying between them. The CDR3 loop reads CASSRTENYGYTF. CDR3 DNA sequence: TGTGCCAGCAGCAGGACAGAAAACTATGGCTACACCTTC.

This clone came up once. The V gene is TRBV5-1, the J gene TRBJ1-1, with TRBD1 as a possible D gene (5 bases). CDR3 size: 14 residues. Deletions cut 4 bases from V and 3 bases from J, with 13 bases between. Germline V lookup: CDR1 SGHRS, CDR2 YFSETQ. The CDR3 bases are TGCGCCAGCAGCGGCCAGGGTGGGGACACTGAAGCTTTCTTT. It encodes CASSGQGGDTEAFF.

The DNA for the CDR3 is TGTGCCAGTAGTAGAAGGGGACAAAGTATCTACGAGCAGTACTTC. It codes for CASSRRGQSIYEQYF. V gene TRBV19 combines with J gene TRBJ2-7, with a tentative D call TRBD1 (6 bases). V was trimmed by 4 bases and J by 3 bases, leaving 16 bases between them. The germline gives CDR1 LNHDA, CDR2 SQIVND (reference sequence). CDR3 length: 15 residues. Complete variable domain (other parts from reference TRBV19 and TRBJ2-7): DGGITQSPKYLFRKEGQNVTLSCEQNLNHDAMYWYRQDPGQGLRLIYYSQIVNDFQKGDIAEGYSVSREKKESFPLTVTSAQKNPTAFYLCASSRRGQSIYEQYFGPGTRLTVT.

The CDR3 spells CASRRDQGGTGELFF. CDR3 nucleotide sequence: TGTGCCAGCAGGAGGGATCAGGGGGGCACCGGGGAGCTGTTTTTT. V gene TRBV11-1 combines with J gene TRBJ2-2; a weak D match, TRBD1 (7 bases). Germline V gene sequence: CDR1 SGHAT, CDR2 FQDESV (reference sequence). This CDR3 comprises 15 residues. V was pared by 6 bases and J by 4 bases, with 15 bases between.

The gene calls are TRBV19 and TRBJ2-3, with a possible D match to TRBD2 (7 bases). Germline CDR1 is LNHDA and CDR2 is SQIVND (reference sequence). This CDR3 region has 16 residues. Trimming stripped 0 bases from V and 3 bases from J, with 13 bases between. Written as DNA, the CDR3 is TGTGCCAGTAGTATAGATGGGGGAGGGGGGACAGATACGCAGTATTTT. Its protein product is CASSIDGGGGTDTQYF. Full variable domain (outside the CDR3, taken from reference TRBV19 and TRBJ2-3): DGGITQSPKYLFRKEGQNVTLSCEQNLNHDAMYWYRQDPGQGLRLIYYSQIVNDFQKGDIAEGYSVSREKKESFPLTVTSAQKNPTAFYLCASSIDGGGGTDTQYFGPGTRLTVL.

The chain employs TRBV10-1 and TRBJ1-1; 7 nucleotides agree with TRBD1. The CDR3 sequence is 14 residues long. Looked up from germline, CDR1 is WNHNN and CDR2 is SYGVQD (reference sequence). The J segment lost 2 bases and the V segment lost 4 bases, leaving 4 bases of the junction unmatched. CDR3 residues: CASSGNRGNTEAFF. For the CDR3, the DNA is TGCGCCAGCAGTGGAAACAGGGGTAACACTGAAGCTTTCTTT.

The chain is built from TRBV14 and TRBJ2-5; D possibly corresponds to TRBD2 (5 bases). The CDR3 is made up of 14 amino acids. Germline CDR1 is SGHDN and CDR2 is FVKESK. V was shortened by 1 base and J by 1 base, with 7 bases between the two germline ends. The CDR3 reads CASSQAGFQETQYF. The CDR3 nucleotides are TGTGCCAGCAGCCAAGCGGGGTTCCAAGAGACCCAGTACTTC.

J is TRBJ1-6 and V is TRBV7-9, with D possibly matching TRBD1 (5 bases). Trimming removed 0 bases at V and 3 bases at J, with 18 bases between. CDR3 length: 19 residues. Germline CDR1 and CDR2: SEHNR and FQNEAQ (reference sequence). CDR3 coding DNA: TGTGCCAGCAGCTTAGCCGGGGGTTCGGAGGCGGGCTATAATTCACCCCTCCACTTT. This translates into CASSLAGGSEAGYNSPLHF.

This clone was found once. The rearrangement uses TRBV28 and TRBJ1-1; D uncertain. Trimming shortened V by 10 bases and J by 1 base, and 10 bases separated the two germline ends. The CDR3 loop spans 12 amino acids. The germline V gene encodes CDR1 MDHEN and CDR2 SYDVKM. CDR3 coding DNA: TGTGCCACGTTAGCTACGAACACTGAAGCTTTCTTT. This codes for CATLATNTEAFF.

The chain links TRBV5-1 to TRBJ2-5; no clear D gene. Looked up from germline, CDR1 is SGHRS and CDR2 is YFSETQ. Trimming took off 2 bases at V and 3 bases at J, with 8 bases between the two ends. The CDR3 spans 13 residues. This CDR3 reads CASSLETEETQYF. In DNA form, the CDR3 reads TGCGCCAGCAGCTTAGAAACAGAAGAGACCCAGTACTTC.

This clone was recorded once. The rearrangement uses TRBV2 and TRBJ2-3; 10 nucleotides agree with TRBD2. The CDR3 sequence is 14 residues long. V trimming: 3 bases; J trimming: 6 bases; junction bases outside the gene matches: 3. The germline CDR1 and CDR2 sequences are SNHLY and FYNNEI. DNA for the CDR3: TGTGCCAGCAGTGAGGTGGGACTAGCGGATACGCAGTATTTT. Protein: CASSEVGLADTQYF. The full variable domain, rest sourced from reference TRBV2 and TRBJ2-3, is EPEVTQTPSHQVTQMGQEVILRCVPISNHLYFYWYRQILGQKVEFLVSFYNNEISEKSEIFDDQFSVERPDGSNFTLKIRSTKLEDSAMYFCASSEVGLADTQYFGPGTRLTVL.

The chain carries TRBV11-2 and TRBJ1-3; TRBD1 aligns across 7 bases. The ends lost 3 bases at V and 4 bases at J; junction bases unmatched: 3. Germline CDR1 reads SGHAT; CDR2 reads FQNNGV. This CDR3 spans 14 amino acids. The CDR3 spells CASSLDRKGNTIYF. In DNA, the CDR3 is TGTGCCAGCAGCTTGGACAGGAAAGGAAACACCATATATTTT.

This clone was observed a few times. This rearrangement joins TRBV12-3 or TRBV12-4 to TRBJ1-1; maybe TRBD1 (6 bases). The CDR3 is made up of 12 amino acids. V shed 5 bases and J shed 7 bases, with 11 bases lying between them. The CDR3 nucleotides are TGTGCCAGCAGTGGGGACACCTATGAAGCTTTCTTT. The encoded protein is CASSGDTYEAFF.

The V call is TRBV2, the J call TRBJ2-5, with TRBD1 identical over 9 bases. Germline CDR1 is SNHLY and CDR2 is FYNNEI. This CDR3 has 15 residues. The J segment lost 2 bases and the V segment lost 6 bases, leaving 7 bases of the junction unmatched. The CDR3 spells CASRVGTGYQETQYF. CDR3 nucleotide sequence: TGTGCCAGCAGAGTCGGGACAGGGTATCAAGAGACCCAGTACTTC.

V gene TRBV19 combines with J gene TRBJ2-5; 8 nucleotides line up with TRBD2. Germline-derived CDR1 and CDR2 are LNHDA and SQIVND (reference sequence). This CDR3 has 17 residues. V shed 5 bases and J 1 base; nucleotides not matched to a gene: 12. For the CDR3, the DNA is TGTGCCAGTAGTGCCGGGGGAGCGGGGGCACGCCAAGAGACCCAGTACTTC. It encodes CASSAGGAGARQETQYF.

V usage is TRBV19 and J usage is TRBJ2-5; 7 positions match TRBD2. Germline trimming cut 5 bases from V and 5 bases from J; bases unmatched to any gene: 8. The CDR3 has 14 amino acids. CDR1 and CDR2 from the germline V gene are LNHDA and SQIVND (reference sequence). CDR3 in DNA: TGTGCCAGTAGTCCTAGCGGAGGGAGGGAGACCCAGTACTTC. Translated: CASSPSGGRETQYF.

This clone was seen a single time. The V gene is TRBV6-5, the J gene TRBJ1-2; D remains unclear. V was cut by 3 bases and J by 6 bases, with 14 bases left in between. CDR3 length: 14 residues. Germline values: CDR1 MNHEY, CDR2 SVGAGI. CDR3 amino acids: CASSYSGIGNGYTF. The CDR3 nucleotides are TGTGCCAGCAGTTATTCGGGGATTGGGAATGGCTACACCTTC.